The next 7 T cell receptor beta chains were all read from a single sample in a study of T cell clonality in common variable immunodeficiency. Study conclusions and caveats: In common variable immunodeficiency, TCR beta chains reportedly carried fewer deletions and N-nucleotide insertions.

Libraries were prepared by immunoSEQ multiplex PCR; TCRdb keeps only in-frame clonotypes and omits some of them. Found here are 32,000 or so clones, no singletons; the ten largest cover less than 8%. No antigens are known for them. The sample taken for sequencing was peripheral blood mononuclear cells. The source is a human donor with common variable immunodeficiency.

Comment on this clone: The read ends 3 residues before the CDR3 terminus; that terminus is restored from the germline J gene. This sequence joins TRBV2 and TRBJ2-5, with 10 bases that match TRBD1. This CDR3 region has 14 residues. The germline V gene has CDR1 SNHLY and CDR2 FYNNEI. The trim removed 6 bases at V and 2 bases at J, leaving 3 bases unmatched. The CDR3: CASSGQGGQETQYF. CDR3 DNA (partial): TGTGCCAGCAGCGGACAGGGGGGACAAGAGACC.

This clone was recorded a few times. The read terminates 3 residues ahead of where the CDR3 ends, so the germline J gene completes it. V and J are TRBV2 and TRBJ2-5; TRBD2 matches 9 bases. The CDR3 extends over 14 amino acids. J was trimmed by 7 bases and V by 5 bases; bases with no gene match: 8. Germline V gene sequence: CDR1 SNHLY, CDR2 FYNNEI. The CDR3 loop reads CASSSGLAGRTQYF. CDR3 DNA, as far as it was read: TGTGCCAGCAGTAGTGGGCTAGCGGGGAGGACC.

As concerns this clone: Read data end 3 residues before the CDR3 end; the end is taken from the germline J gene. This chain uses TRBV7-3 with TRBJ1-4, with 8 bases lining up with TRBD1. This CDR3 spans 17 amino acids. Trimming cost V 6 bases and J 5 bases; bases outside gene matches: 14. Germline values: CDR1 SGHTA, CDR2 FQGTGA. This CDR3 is CASRSGTGLGANEKLFF. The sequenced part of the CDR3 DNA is TGTGCCAGCAGGTCCGGGACAGGACTCGGGGCAAATGAAAAA.

Here the CDR3 reads CASSPNAGVSTDTQYF. The CDR3 DNA, read in part, is TGTGCCAGTAGCCCAAACGCGGGGGTCAGCACAGATACG. The genes are TRBV19 and TRBJ2-3, with 7 bases matching TRBD2. The read ends 3 residues shy of where the CDR3 ends; the end is completed using the germline J gene. The CDR3 has 16 amino acids. V was pared by 6 bases and J by 0 bases, with 9 bases of the junction left unmatched. The V gene's germline CDR1 is LNHDA and CDR2 SQIVND (reference sequence).

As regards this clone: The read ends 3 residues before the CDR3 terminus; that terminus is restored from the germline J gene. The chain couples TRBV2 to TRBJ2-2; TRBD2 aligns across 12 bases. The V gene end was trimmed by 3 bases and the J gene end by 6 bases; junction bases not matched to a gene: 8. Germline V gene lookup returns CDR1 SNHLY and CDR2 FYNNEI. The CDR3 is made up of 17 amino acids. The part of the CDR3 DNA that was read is TGTGCCAGCAGTGAGCCAGCTAGCGGGGGGGCCGCCGGGGAG. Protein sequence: CASSEPASGGAAGE. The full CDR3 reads CASSEPASGGAAGELFF.

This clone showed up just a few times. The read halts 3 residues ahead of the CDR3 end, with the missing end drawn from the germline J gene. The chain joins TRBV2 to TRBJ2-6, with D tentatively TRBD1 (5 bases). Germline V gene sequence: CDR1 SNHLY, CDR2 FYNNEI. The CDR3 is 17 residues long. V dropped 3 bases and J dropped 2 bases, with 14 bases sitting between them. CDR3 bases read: TGTGCCAGCAGTGAGGGGCGAGTGGCGGCTGGGGCCAACGTC. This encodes CASSEGRVAAGANV. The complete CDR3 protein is CASSEGRVAAGANVLTF.

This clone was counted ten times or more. The covered CDR3 bases are TGTGCCAGCTCACCACCATCCTTAGATACG. This codes for CASSPPSLDT. The CDR3 reads in full as CASSPPSLDTQYF. The V call is TRBV18, the J call TRBJ2-3; D not resolved. The DNA ends 3 residues before the CDR3 does, and the rest of the CDR3 is filled in from the germline J gene. Germline CDR1 KGHSH, CDR2 LQKENI. Trimming stripped 0 bases from V and 5 bases from J, with 6 bases between. This CDR3 contains 13 residues.